The rows below give T cell receptor beta chains drawn from one sample of a study of CD8+ T cells in alopecia areata. Only in-frame clones appear in the TCRdb table, and some are missing; sequencing was by immunoSEQ multiplex PCR. The sample includes 130,000 to 150,000 clones, less than 65% of them seen just once. Material: CD8+ T cells sorted from blood. These receptors were taken from a human donor in good health. Both conserved end residues are part of each CDR3. D genes are given only for firm matches. Clone size is not always given. Where it is, it says once, few, many or a class for expanded clones.

-,few,TRBJ2-7,TRBV14,TGTGCCAGCAGCCATGAAACCTACGAGCAGTACTTC,CASSHETYEQYF
-,-,TRBJ2-1,TRBV11-2,TGTGCCAGCCGGCGGAGCTCCTACAATGAGCAGTTCTTC,CASRRSSYNEQFF
TRBD1,-,TRBJ2-5,TRBV29-1,TGCAGCGGATATGGGACAGCGTCATCGGGGGAGACCCAGTACTTC,CSGYGTASSGETQYF
TRBD1,-,TRBJ2-2,TRBV6-6,TGTGCCAGCAGTAGCTTAGACAGGGCGAGCGGGGAGCTGTTTTTT,CASSSLDRASGELFF
-,-,TRBJ1-2,TRBV6-5,TGTGCCAGCAGTTACCACGGGGCCTATGGCTACACCTTC,CASSYHGAYGYTF
-,few,TRBJ2-7,TRBV7-8,TGTGCCAGCAGCTTAGTCTACGAGCAGTACTTC,CASSLVYEQYF
-,few,TRBJ2-5,TRBV4-1,TGCGCCAGCAGCAACCCCGGGACCGGCCAACGGGAGACCCAGTACTTC,CASSNPGTGQRETQYF
-,-,TRBJ1-5,TRBV27,TGTGCCAGCAGTTTATCTCTTGGGCAGCCCCAGCATTTT,CASSLSLGQPQHF
-,few,TRBJ2-1,TRBV25-1,TGTGCCAGCGCAAAACGGACTGCGCACGATGAGCAGTTCTTC,CASAKRTAHDEQFF
TRBD2,once,TRBJ2-7,TRBV4-1,TGCGCCAGCAGCCAAAGAATTGGGACTAGCGGGTACGAGCAGTACTTC,CASSQRIGTSGYEQYF
-,-,TRBJ2-1,TRBV4-2,TGTGCCAGCAGCCCTGTGTCGGGAGAGCTTAATGAGCAGTTCTTC,CASSPVSGELNEQFF
-,-,TRBJ2-5,TRBV6-5,TGTGCCAGCAGTTACCTCCCGGGTGAGACCCAGTACTTC,CASSYLPGETQYF
TRBD1,-,TRBJ1-5,TRBV6-6,TGTGCCAGCACACAGGGGGTTCAGCCCCAGCATTTT,CASTQGVQPQHF
TRBD2,-,TRBJ2-7,TRBV29-1,TGCAGCGTTGAAAGCGGGGAGGCTTTCTACGAGCAGTACTTC,CSVESGEAFYEQYF
-,-,TRBJ2-7,TRBV27,TGTGCCAGCAGTTTAGGGCGTGTTCGGGAGCAGTACTTC,CASSLGRVREQYF
TRBD1,few,TRBJ2-6,TRBV5-1,TGCGCCAGCAGCCCCATGGGGACAGTTTGGCTCTCTGGGGCCAACGTCCTGACTTTC,CASSPMGTVWLSGANVLTF
-,-,TRBJ2-7,TRBV11-1,TGTGCCAGCAGTCAGGGACTCAGAAGAGCCTACGAGCAGTACTTC,CASSQGLRRAYEQYF
-,-,TRBJ2-7,TRBV25-1,TGTGCCAGCAGTAGCGAAAGTTACGAGCAGTACTTC,CASSSESYEQYF
-,few,TRBJ2-7,TRBV5-1,TGCGCCAGCAGCTTGGGTGTAACGAGCTCCTACGAGCAGTACTTC,CASSLGVTSSYEQYF
-,few,TRBJ2-1,TRBV11-2,TGTGCCAGCAGCTCTGGAGGCGGGCCGTACAATGAGCAGTTCTTC,CASSSGGGPYNEQFF
TRBD2,few,TRBJ2-4,TRBV10-3,TGTGCCATCAGTGAGGCTAGCGGGCGAAGGAACATTCAGTACTTC,CAISEASGRRNIQYF
TRBD1,-,TRBJ2-1,TRBV29-1,TGCAGCGTTGAAAAGGGGGCAGGCTACAATGAGCAGTTCTTC,CSVEKGAGYNEQFF
-,few,TRBJ1-2,TRBV7-9,TGTGCCAGCAGCTTAGCCCTGGGGAAAGGCTACACCTTC,CASSLALGKGYTF
TRBD2,once,TRBJ2-1,TRBV27,TGTGCCAGCAGTCGGACTAGCGGCGATGCCGGCAATGAGCAGTTCTTC,CASSRTSGDAGNEQFF
-,-,TRBJ2-2,TRBV30,TGTGCCTGGAGTGTCGGATCCGGGGAGCTGTTTTTT,CAWSVGSGELFF
-,-,TRBJ2-5,TRBV6-5,TGTGCCAGCAGTCTCATCTTACAAGAGACCCAGTACTTC,CASSLILQETQYF
TRBD1,-,TRBJ2-7,TRBV4-1,TGCGCCAGCAGCCTAAAACAGGGGTGGGAGCAGTACTTC,CASSLKQGWEQYF
-,-,TRBJ2-1,TRBV9,TGTGCCAGCAGCGTAGGGCTCCTTGGGACCTACAATGAGCAGTTCTTC,CASSVGLLGTYNEQFF
-,few,TRBJ2-1,TRBV6-6,TGTGCCAGCAGTTACTCGAAGTCCTACAATGAGCAGTTCTTC,CASSYSKSYNEQFF
-,-,TRBJ2-2,TRBV5-1,TGCGCCAGCAGCTTGGATGGCGGCTTATACACCGGGGAGCTGTTTTTT,CASSLDGGLYTGELFF
-,-,TRBJ1-1,TRBV4-1,TGCGCCAGCAGCCAAGTCGGAGCAGGGGTTGGAGCTTTCTTT,CASSQVGAGVGAFF
-,medium-sized,TRBJ2-7,TRBV15,TGTGCCACCAGTAGTTGGGGACCCTCCGGATTCAACTACGAGCAGTACTTC,CATSSWGPSGFNYEQYF
-,-,TRBJ1-1,TRBV13,TGTGCCAGCAGCATAAGCACAGGGAGCACTGAAGCTTTCTTT,CASSISTGSTEAFF
TRBD1,-,TRBJ2-3,TRBV25-1,TGTGCCAGCGGCCCATGGGACAGGCGCACAGATACGCAGTATTTT,CASGPWDRRTDTQYF
-,-,TRBJ2-7,TRBV5-6,TGTGCCAGCAGCTCGCTAAGAGGTTCCTACGAGCAGTACTTC,CASSSLRGSYEQYF
TRBD1,-,TRBJ2-3,TRBV23-1,TGCGCCAGGGGGACAGGGACTAGCACAGATACGCAGTATTTT,CARGTGTSTDTQYF
-,once,TRBJ1-1,TRBV6-5,TGTGCCAGCAGTTACTTCTCTTCCACCGAAGCTTTCTTT,CASSYFSSTEAFF
TRBD1,few,TRBJ2-2,TRBV30,TGTGCCTGGAGTCCAGGGACAGGGGGCCCCGGGGAGCTGTTTTTT,CAWSPGTGGPGELFF
-,-,TRBJ1-1,TRBV29-1,TGCAGCGTTATTCGGGACACTGAAGCTTTCTTT,CSVIRDTEAFF
-,-,TRBJ1-1,TRBV5-1,TGCGCCAGCAGTCCGTCCCAGGCGATGAACACTGAAGCTTTCTTT,CASSPSQAMNTEAFF
TRBD2,-,TRBJ2-3,TRBV6-5,TGTGCCAGCAGTTACGAGCCTAGCGGGACAGATACGCAGTATTTT,CASSYEPSGTDTQYF
-,-,TRBJ2-7,TRBV6-5,TGTGCCAGCGTAGGTGGGGGGTCCTACGAGCAGTACTTC,CASVGGGSYEQYF
-,-,TRBJ2-7,TRBV5-4,TGTGCCAGCAGCCCGCGAGGGGTTTCCTACGAGCAGTACTTC,CASSPRGVSYEQYF
TRBD1,-,TRBJ2-2,TRBV9,TGTGCCAGCAGCGCCACCGGGACAGGGGCGGCCGGGGAGCTGTTTTTT,CASSATGTGAAGELFF
-,-,TRBJ2-7,TRBV5-6,TGTGCCAGCAGCGCGGCATCCTACGAGCAGTACTTC,CASSAASYEQYF
TRBD1,-,TRBJ1-5,TRBV7-9,TGTGCCAGCAGCTCTGACAGGGCCCCAAATCAGCCCCAGCATTTT,CASSSDRAPNQPQHF
-,-,TRBJ2-7,TRBV5-6,TGTGCCAGCAGCTGGGGGGCGTCTGACTACGAGCAGTACTTC,CASSWGASDYEQYF
-,-,TRBJ2-6,TRBV7-8,TGTGCCAGCAGCTTAGCAAAGGGGGTGACCCCCTCTGGGGCCAACGTCCTGACTTTC,CASSLAKGVTPSGANVLTF
TRBD1,-,TRBJ1-2,TRBV27,TGTGCCAGCAGTCCTACGGGACAGGGGTATGGCTACACCTTC,CASSPTGQGYGYTF
TRBD1,-,TRBJ2-6,TRBV27,TGTGCCAGCAGAACCTATCCGGGACAGAGCTCTGGGGCCAACGTCCTGACTTTC,CASRTYPGQSSGANVLTF
-,-,TRBJ1-2,TRBV9,TGTGCCAGCAGCGAGGGGACTAACTATGGCTACACCTTC,CASSEGTNYGYTF
-,-,TRBJ2-3,TRBV27,TGTGCCAGCAGTTTTTTTGATACGCAGTATTTT,CASSFFDTQYF
-,-,TRBJ1-1,TRBV7-9,TGTGCCAGCAGCCGACCGGGACGGATGAACACTGAAGCTTTCTTT,CASSRPGRMNTEAFF
-,-,TRBJ2-7,TRBV2,TGTGCCAGCCACCCTGCAGCCTACGAGCAGTACTTC,CASHPAAYEQYF
-,-,TRBJ1-3,TRBV27,TGTGCCAGCAGTCCAGCGGGGAGGACTGGAAACACCATATATTTT,CASSPAGRTGNTIYF
-,few,TRBJ2-4,TRBV6-4,TGTGCCAGCAGTGGGTTAGCCAAAAACATTCAGTACTTC,CASSGLAKNIQYF
TRBD2,-,TRBJ2-3,TRBV29-1,TGCAGCGTTGCGTTGGCTAGCGGGACTAGCACAGATACGCAGTATTTT,CSVALASGTSTDTQYF
-,few,TRBJ1-1,TRBV27,TGTGCCAGCATGGTCGGGGGGAGCACTGAAGCTTTCTTT,CASMVGGSTEAFF
TRBD2,-,TRBJ2-2,TRBV30,TGTGCCTGGAGTCCGGGGGGGAACACCGGGGAGCTGTTTTTT,CAWSPGGNTGELFF
-,few,TRBJ2-2,TRBV13,TGTGCCAGCAGCTTATACGGGACGACTTGGGACGGGGAGCTGTTTTTT,CASSLYGTTWDGELFF